The T cell receptor beta chain under discussion was sequenced for a study of shared clonotypes between healthy human individuals. Looking at the study overall: Ranging from 18 to 49 in age, donors were two women and three men. Findings and limits, study-wide: Apart from blood, nothing was sampled; tissue repertoires likely differ.

As to this clone: Its antigen is undetermined.

The data were produced by immunoSEQ multiplex PCR, yet TCRdb's version contains in-frame clones alone and is incomplete. The repertoire holds millions of clones, about 93% seen once, with around 1.7% in the top ten. Cells designated naive CD8 were CD45RO-negative and were positively selected for CCR7, with terminally differentiated effector memory CD45RA+ cells excluded. The germline V gene encodes CDR1 MNHEY and CDR2 SMNVEV (reference sequence). Trimming took off 8 bases at V and 1 base at J, with 9 bases between the two ends. This CDR3 region has 13 residues. The rearrangement links TRBV27 to TRBJ1-5, with D hard to call. The TCR sequence derives from a man aged 18 to 35 in good health. Some clones in this sample may be carry-over from other donors' samples. Material: naive CD8+ T cells from PBMCs. The DNA of the CDR3 is TGTGCCAGCTCTTCTATGAGCAATCAGCCCCAGCATTTT. As protein: CASSSMSNQPQHF.